These 12 T cell receptor beta chains share one sample of origin, sequenced in a study of identical twins. One entry per CDR3 protein, called by TCRdb with MiXCR from the 5' RACE reads. The table records about 890,000 distinct CDR3 sequences, 9% to 15% of them present only once. This sample also appeared in a second study, on yellow fever vaccine responses in identical twins.

Sequencing was done on a sample of PBMCs. These receptors were collected from a woman between 18 and 29 years old in good health.

In this sample, this clonotype turned up many times. The chain links TRBV2 to TRBJ1-5; D call uncertain. CDR1 is SNHLY, CDR2 FYNNEI, per germline. V lost 4 bases and J 8 bases, leaving 12 bases between the germline ends. There are 13 residues in the CDR3. The CDR3 loop is CASSGGPGEPQHF. The CDR3, as DNA: TGTGCCAGCAGTGGGGGTCCTGGGGAGCCCCAGCATTTT.

This clonotype was recorded a few times. J is TRBJ2-5 and V is TRBV3-1; a weak D match, TRBD1 (6 bases). The CDR3 runs 12 residues. Deletions cut 4 bases from V and 7 bases from J, with 10 bases between. Germline V gene lookup returns CDR1 LGHDT and CDR2 YNNKEL (reference sequence). CDR3 DNA: TGTGCCAGCAGCCTCGGGACAACGACCCAGTACTTC. Translated, it gives CASSLGTTTQYF.

The rearrangement links TRBV10-2 to TRBJ2-1; 8 nucleotides match TRBD2. This CDR3 has 14 amino acids. Per germline, CDR1 WSHSY and CDR2 SAAADI. V trimming: 6 bases; J trimming: 7 bases; junction bases outside the gene matches: 8. The CDR3 loop is CASSLAGFSNEQFF. The CDR3, as DNA: TGCGCCAGCAGCTTAGCGGGATTTTCAAATGAGCAGTTCTTC.

The chain joins TRBV2 to TRBJ2-5; TRBD2 is a possible D gene (5 bases). V lost 4 bases to trimming and J lost 5 bases, with 14 bases between them. Germline lookup yields CDR1 SNHLY and CDR2 FYNNEI. The CDR3 loop spans 14 amino acids. CDR3 sequence reads: CASSGDLASETQYF. The CDR3 DNA reads as TGTGCCAGCAGTGGAGACTTAGCGTCCGAGACCCAGTACTTC.

The rearrangement joins TRBV6-1 to TRBJ2-1; 10 bases match TRBD2. This CDR3 is built from 16 residues. Trimming cost V 5 bases and J 2 bases; bases outside gene matches: 6. Germline V gene sequence: CDR1 MNHNS, CDR2 SASEGT. The CDR3 sequence: CASSPQAGGPYNEQFF. CDR3 nucleotide sequence: TGTGCCAGCAGTCCTCAAGCGGGAGGGCCCTACAATGAGCAGTTCTTC.

The rearrangement joins TRBV13 to TRBJ1-6, with TRBD1 identical over 7 bases. The V segment lost 0 bases and the J segment 12 bases; nucleotides outside the gene matches: 5. The germline gives CDR1 PRHDT, CDR2 FYEKMQ (reference sequence). The CDR3 spans 14 residues. The CDR3: CASSLGRDSLPLHF. The CDR3 DNA sequence: TGTGCCAGCAGCTTAGGCCGGGACAGTCTACCCCTCCACTTT.

The CDR3 DNA sequence: TGTGCCAGCAGTTATGGACTAGCGGGTGATCAAGAGACCCAGTACTTC. It codes for CASSYGLAGDQETQYF. V and J are TRBV6-5 and TRBJ2-5; 11 bases fit TRBD2. With V trimmed by 3 bases and J by 2 bases, 5 bases remained unmatched. The CDR3 loop spans 16 amino acids. CDR1 is MNHEY and CDR2 is SVGAGI in the germline V gene.

This clonotype was seen many times. The chain is built from TRBV29-1 and TRBJ2-3; 9 bases align to TRBD2. Trimming cost V 2 bases and J 0 bases; bases outside gene matches: 3. Germline V CDR1 and CDR2: SQVTM, ANQGSEA. The CDR3 runs 15 residues. The CDR3 region has the DNA TGCAGCGTTGAACGCCTAGCGGGGAGCACAGATACGCAGTATTTT. It is translated as CSVERLAGSTDTQYF.

This chain joins TRBV5-1 and TRBJ2-5, with TRBD1 as a possible D gene (6 bases). Germline CDR1 reads SGHRS; CDR2 reads YFSETQ. V was clipped by 5 bases and J by 1 base, with 12 bases between them. The CDR3 is made up of 14 amino acids. The CDR3 bases are TGCGCCAGCAGGCAAATGGACAGCCAAGAGACCCAGTACTTC. It codes for CASRQMDSQETQYF.

This clonotype was picked up a small number of times. The chain couples TRBV6-5 to TRBJ2-3; D tentatively fits TRBD1 or TRBD2 (5 bases each). In germline, CDR1 is MNHEY, CDR2 SVGAGI. The V end was cut by 6 bases, the J end by 4 bases, with 8 bases between. CDR3 length: 12 amino acids. The CDR3 DNA is TGTGCCAGCAGGAGGGGAGCAGATACGCAGTATTTT. Translating it yields CASRRGADTQYF.

This clonotype was detected many times. The chain carries TRBV24-1 and TRBJ2-3; 9 bases are shared with TRBD2. Germline lookup yields CDR1 KGHDR and CDR2 SFDVKD. The CDR3 loop spans 16 amino acids. After removal of 0 bases from V and 0 bases from J, the junction contained 0 bases not matched to a gene. The CDR3 loop is CATSDLTSGSTDTQYF. CDR3 coding DNA: TGTGCCACCAGTGATTTGACTAGCGGGAGCACAGATACGCAGTATTTT.

The rearrangement joins TRBV15 to TRBJ1-5; D is unclear. Germline V gene lookup returns CDR1 LNHNV and CDR2 YYDKDF (reference sequence). V dropped 1 base and J dropped 9 bases, with 10 bases sitting between them. The CDR3 consists of 13 residues. The CDR3 sequence is CATSRGSAGPQHF. Here the CDR3 DNA reads TGTGCCACCAGCAGAGGATCGGCGGGGCCCCAGCATTTT.